The 4 T cell receptor beta chains in this list originate from one sample, sequenced in a study of human T cells and chemical hapten exposure. MiXCR, run by TCRdb on the RACE reads, gives a single entry per CDR3 protein. Among 25,000 to 30,000 distinct CDR3 sequences listed, 7.5% to 10% were seen once. Specified time point: patch test 2, 6 weeks after DPC sensitization. The sample's treatment: therapeutic diphenylcyclopropenone sensitization with weekly scalp DPC. This specimen was whole blood, taken in connection with sensitization to the hapten diphenylcyclopropenone (DPC). The receptors shown here come from a man aged 30 to 45 with alopecia areata. Some clones in this sample may be carry-over from other donors' samples.

This clonotype was counted between two and nine times. The V and J genes are TRBV9 and TRBJ2-7; D might be TRBD2 (6 bases). The CDR3 has 15 amino acids. Deletions cut 2 bases from V and 1 base from J, with 13 bases between. The germline V gene encodes CDR1 SGDLS and CDR2 YYNGEE. The CDR3 DNA follows: TGTGCCAGCAGCGTTTATCCGGGAGCGTCCTACGAGCAGTACTTC. It specifies CASSVYPGASYEQYF.

This clonotype was counted ten times or more. The chain has TRBV20-1 and TRBJ1-6, with TRBD1 as a possible D gene (5 bases). The CDR3 sequence is 16 residues long. The germline gives CDR1 DFQATT, CDR2 SNEGSKA (reference sequence). Trimming cost V 3 bases and J 0 bases, with 12 bases left between them. The CDR3 loop reads CSARATQGSYNSPLHF. In DNA form, the CDR3 reads TGCAGTGCTAGGGCTACGCAGGGCTCCTATAATTCACCCCTCCACTTT.

This clonotype has more than one count but fewer than ten. Its ends do not fully match the called genes, so a read error is possible. The J gene is TRBJ2-5, the V gene TRBV29-1; 7 nucleotides line up with TRBD1. The CDR3 totals 14 residues. Germline V gives CDR1 SQVTM, CDR2 ANQGSEA. This CDR3 reads CSVARVDFPDRLLF. CDR3 DNA sequence: TGCAGCGTTGCGAGGGTTGATTTCCCGGACAGGCTTCTTTTC.

This clonotype has just a few counts. The chain has TRBV18 and TRBJ1-1, with D possibly matching TRBD1 (5 bases). The length of the CDR3 is 17 residues. Germline V gene data show CDR1 as KGHSH and CDR2 as LQKENI. V dropped 2 bases and J dropped 4 bases, with 20 bases sitting between them. The CDR3 coding sequence is TGTGCCAGCTCACCATCTCTTCTGGGCGGGACGGCCACTGAAGCTTTCTTT. It yields the protein CASSPSLLGGTATEAFF.